This is a list of T cell receptor beta chains from one sample in a study of T cell repertoires in cytomegalovirus infection. TCRdb redid the calling of the reads with MiXCR, one entry per CDR3 protein. The repertoire holds a few hundred thousand distinct CDR3 sequences, with about 26% as singletons. Specimen: PBMCs. The receptors originated from a human donor in good health (CMV status not recorded). Some clones in this sample may be carry-over from other donors' samples. Each CDR3 is given with its conserved first and last residue. The D gene is left open where the match is weak. The size field is filled for only some rows; it gives once, few, many or a size class.

TRBV28	NA	NA	TRBJ1-3	TGTGCCAGCAGACCTTCCCCGACAGGTGCCATCCACTCTGGAAACACCATATATTTT	CASRPSPTGAIHSGNTIYF
TRBV7-9	many	NA	TRBJ1-1	TGTGCCAGCAGCTTAGCCACAGAAATGAACACTGAAGCTTTCTTT	CASSLATEMNTEAFF
TRBV9	few	NA	TRBJ1-6	TGTGCCAGCAGCGTAGGTAGGGATTCACCCCTCCACTTT	CASSVGRDSPLHF
TRBV19	NA	TRBD2	TRBJ2-3	TGTGCCAGTCTCTCCGAGGCGGGGGATCCCACAGATACGCAGTATTTT	CASLSEAGDPTDTQYF
TRBV20-1	NA	TRBD1	TRBJ1-2	TGCAGTGCTAGAGGTGACAGGGACAACTATGGCTACACCTTC	CSARGDRDNYGYTF
TRBV19	NA	TRBD2	TRBJ2-5	TGTGCCAGTAGTATCAGCGGGAGAATGGAGACCCAGTACTTC	CASSISGRMETQYF
TRBV28	NA	NA	TRBJ1-5	TGTGCCAGCAGTTTACAAGGGCCTAGCAATCAGCCCCAGCATTTT	CASSLQGPSNQPQHF
TRBV7-2	many	TRBD2	TRBJ2-3	TGTGCCAGCAGCTTCGTAGCGGGAGAAGTAGATACGCAGTATTTT	CASSFVAGEVDTQYF
TRBV12-3/TRBV12-4	many	NA	TRBJ2-2	TGTGCCAGCAGTTTAAATAGCGGGAACACCGGGGAGCTGTTTTTT	CASSLNSGNTGELFF
TRBV7-2	few	NA	TRBJ2-3	TGTGCCAGCAGCTCCCACGACGGGGTTACGCAGTATTTT	CASSSHDGVTQYF
TRBV7-2	NA	NA	TRBJ1-2	TGTGCCAGCAGCTTTGTCGGCAGGGATAAGGACTATGGCTACACCTTC	CASSFVGRDKDYGYTF
TRBV7-3	few	NA	TRBJ2-2	TGTGCCAGCAGCTTAGCTTTCGCGAACACCGGGGAGCTGTTTTTT	CASSLAFANTGELFF
TRBV28	NA	NA	TRBJ1-4	TGTGCCAGCAGTACCAACCAGGCGACCGGGAATGAAAAACTGTTTTTT	CASSTNQATGNEKLFF
TRBV2	few	NA	TRBJ2-1	TGTGCCAGCGGTTTCGGCAGCGGCTCCTACAATGAGCAGTTCTTC	CASGFGSGSYNEQFF
TRBV19	NA	TRBD2	TRBJ2-1	TGTGCCGGCACGGGGGGAAATCCTAGCGGGAGAAATAAGTGCAATGAGCAGTTCTTC	CAGTGGNPSGRNKCNEQFF
TRBV5-1	NA	NA	TRBJ1-5	TGCGCCAGCAGCTCCGGGACCATGGGACAGCCCCAGCATTTT	CASSSGTMGQPQHF
TRBV7-3	few	TRBD2	TRBJ2-1	TGTGCCAGCAGCTTAAAAGGGACTAGCGGCGATGAGCAGTTCTTC	CASSLKGTSGDEQFF
TRBV20-1	NA	NA	TRBJ1-1	TGCAGTGCTAGACCGAACACTGAAGCTTTCTTT	CSARPNTEAFF
TRBV7-8	many	NA	TRBJ1-5	TGTGCCAGCAGCTTAAGAAGGTCAGGGAATCAGCCCCAGCATTTT	CASSLRRSGNQPQHF
TRBV5-1	NA	NA	TRBJ2-1	TGCGCCAGCAGCTTGGCGCAGGGTGGTGAGCAGTTCTTC	CASSLAQGGEQFF
TRBV11-2	NA	TRBD1	TRBJ1-1	TGTGCCAGCAGCCCCCGGACAGGAATCACTGAAGCTTTCTTT	CASSPRTGITEAFF
TRBV15	NA	TRBD1	TRBJ2-7	TGTGCCACCAGCACGGGGACAGACTACGAGCAGTACTTC	CATSTGTDYEQYF
TRBV7-2	many	NA	TRBJ2-2	TGTGCCAGCAGCTCGATGTCCTCCTTAGAGAGGGCCACCGGGGAGCTGTTTTTT	CASSSMSSLERATGELFF
TRBV28	NA	NA	TRBJ1-3	TGTGCCAGCAGTGTACAGGGTAACAGAAACACCATATATTTT	CASSVQGNRNTIYF
TRBV7-3	few	NA	TRBJ1-2	TGTGCCAGCAGCTTAAGAGGAGGGCCGAACTATGGCTACACCTTC	CASSLRGGPNYGYTF
TRBV5-1	NA	NA	TRBJ2-1	TGCGCCAGCAGCTCCCAGGGTAAGGGCAATGAGCAGTTCTTC	CASSSQGKGNEQFF
TRBV18	few	NA	TRBJ2-3	TGTGCCAGCTCACCGTTAACTAGCATATCTAGCACAGATACGCAGTATTTT	CASSPLTSISSTDTQYF
TRBV7-2	many	NA	TRBJ2-5	TGTGCCATTAGCAGTACGGCCGGGGGTGAGACCCAGTACTTC	CAISSTAGGETQYF
TRBV20-1	NA	NA	TRBJ1-5	TGCAGTGCTAGGAGGGGCGGCCGTTTTGGGCCCCAGCATTTT	CSARRGGRFGPQHF
TRBV30	NA	TRBD2	TRBJ2-2	TGTGCCGGCCAGAAGGGACTAGCGAACACCGGGGAGCTGTTTTTT	CAGQKGLANTGELFF
TRBV6-2/TRBV6-3	NA	TRBD2	TRBJ2-2	TGTGCCAGCAGCTGGACACTGACTAGCGGGGCGAACACCGGGGAGCTGTTTTTT	CASSWTLTSGANTGELFF
TRBV27	NA	NA	TRBJ1-2	TGTGCCAGCAGTTGGGGGGTGACCGGCGGCTACACCTTC	CASSWGVTGGYTF
TRBV6-2/TRBV6-3	NA	TRBD1	TRBJ2-7	TGTGCCAGCAGTTGGACAGGGGGCACCCCCCTACTGCAGTACTTC	CASSWTGGTPLLQYF
TRBV24-1	many	NA	TRBJ2-3	TGTGCCACCAGTGGGTACGTCGACGGCTTCACAGATACGCAGTATTTT	CATSGYVDGFTDTQYF
TRBV6-8	few	NA	TRBJ1-6	TGTGCCAGCAGTTACTCGAACCAAAAGGGTTATAATTCACCCCTCCACTTT	CASSYSNQKGYNSPLHF
TRBV29-1	NA	NA	TRBJ2-3	TGCAGCGTTGAGTCGGGAGCGGGCACAGATACGCAGTATTTT	CSVESGAGTDTQYF
TRBV19	few	TRBD1	TRBJ2-7	TGTGCCAGTAGTCCCCGGGACAGGGGGCAGCAGCAGTACTTC	CASSPRDRGQQQYF
TRBV7-2	NA	NA	TRBJ2-2	TGTGCCAGCAGCTTAGGGGGTGGGGGACCCCCCGGGGAGCTGTTTTTT	CASSLGGGGPPGELFF
TRBV4-3	many	NA	TRBJ1-1	TGCGCCAGCAGCCAAGGCACTGAAGCTTTCTTT	CASSQGTEAFF
TRBV7-6	NA	NA	TRBJ2-3	TGTGCCAGCAGCTTCCTCAGCGACACAGATACGCAGTATTTT	CASSFLSDTDTQYF
TRBV20-1	NA	TRBD1	TRBJ1-2	TGCAGTGCTAGAGAGGGCCGGGACAGCTCCTATGGCTACACCTTC	CSAREGRDSSYGYTF
TRBV19	NA	NA	TRBJ1-1	TGTGCCAGTAGTATGCGCCGGGATACTGAAGCTTTCTTT	CASSMRRDTEAFF
TRBV7-3	few	NA	TRBJ1-4	TGTGCCAGCAGCTTTTCCAGGGGTGGTGAAAAACTGTTTTTT	CASSFSRGGEKLFF
TRBV7-2	many	TRBD2	TRBJ2-5	TGTGCCAGCAGCCCAGGGGGGGTAGCGGGAGCCCAAGAGACCCAGTACTTC	CASSPGGVAGAQETQYF
TRBV12-3/TRBV12-4	many	TRBD2	TRBJ2-1	TGTGCCAACAACGGACTAGCGGGAGATGAGCAGTTCTTC	CANNGLAGDEQFF
TRBV19	few	TRBD1	TRBJ1-5	TGTGCCAGTAGTATTCGGGACAGGAATCAGCCCCAGCATTTT	CASSIRDRNQPQHF
TRBV15	NA	NA	TRBJ2-7	TGTGCCACCAGCAGAGGACAGTTGGGGAGCTCCTACGAGCAGTACTTC	CATSRGQLGSSYEQYF
TRBV7-2	NA	NA	TRBJ1-5	TGTGCCAGCAGCTTAGACCTTCACAATCAGCCCCAGCATTTT	CASSLDLHNQPQHF
TRBV29-1	NA	NA	TRBJ2-7	TGCAGCGTCCGTGGGGAGTTTGGACTCAGCTCCTACGAGCAGTACTTC	CSVRGEFGLSSYEQYF
TRBV12-3/TRBV12-4	few	NA	TRBJ1-1	TGTGCCAGCAGCCGGAGGGTCAGTGAGTCTACGAACACTGAAGCTTTCTTT	CASSRRVSESTNTEAFF
TRBV19	few	NA	TRBJ1-5	TGTGCCAGTAGTGTACAGGGCCGACAGCCCCAGCATTTT	CASSVQGRQPQHF
TRBV20-1	NA	TRBD2	TRBJ2-5	TGCAGTGCTATCCCGGGACTAGCAGAAGAGACCCAGTACTTC	CSAIPGLAEETQYF
TRBV5-6	few	TRBD1	TRBJ2-7	TGTGCCAGCAGCCCGGGGGACAGGGTCCACGAGCAGTACTTC	CASSPGDRVHEQYF
TRBV7-9	few	NA	TRBJ2-6	TGTGCCAGCAGCCCGGCCCTCTCTGGGGCCAACGTCCTGACTTTC	CASSPALSGANVLTF
TRBV5-4	NA	TRBD2	TRBJ2-3	TGTGCCAGCAGCTTGGAACTAGCGGGCCTCTTTAGCACAGATACGCAGTATTTT	CASSLELAGLFSTDTQYF
TRBV2	NA	NA	TRBJ2-1	TGTGCCAGCAGTGAAGCTCATAGCTCCTACAATGAGCAGTTCTTC	CASSEAHSSYNEQFF
TRBV7-3	NA	NA	TRBJ1-1	TGTGCCAGCAGTTCCGTCGCTGGGACATCAGAAGCTTTCTTT	CASSSVAGTSEAFF
TRBV12-3/TRBV12-4	few	TRBD1	TRBJ2-3	TGTGCCAGCAGTAACCGGGACAGGGAGGCTTTT	CASSNRDREAF
TRBV7-2	many	TRBD2	TRBJ2-1	TGTGCCAGCAGCCCTGTGGGGGGGGATGAGCAGTTCTTC	CASSPVGGDEQFF
TRBV7-2	many	NA	TRBJ1-1	TGTGCCAGCAGCTTAGCAAGGATGGATTCTCTTAACACTGAAGCTTTCTTT	CASSLARMDSLNTEAFF